The clone carrying this T cell receptor (beta chain) came up many times. TCRdb processed the 5' RACE reads anew with MiXCR; each CDR3 protein has one entry. Among 50,000 to 80,000 distinct CDR3 sequences, 20% to 25% were seen once, and the ten largest hold 2.5% to 3%. The CDR3 runs 13 residues. V was pared by 0 bases and J by 3 bases, with 0 bases between. Germline CDR1 reads SEHNR; CDR2 reads FQNEAQ (reference sequence). Sequenced material: memory CD4+ T cells sorted from a lymph node. Subset reported: memory CD4+ T cells, CD4+CD45RO+CD25-. This sequence joins TRBV7-9 and TRBJ2-6; D gene unclear. This receptor was obtained from a female donor with breast cancer. DNA of the CDR3: TGTGCCAGCAGCTTAGCTGGGGCCAACGTCCTGACTTTC. Its translation: CASSLAGANVLTF. The variable domain in full, completed from reference TRBV7-9 and TRBJ2-6, reads DTGVSQNPRHKITKRGQNVTFRCDPISEHNRLYWYRQTLGQGPEFLTYFQNEAQLEKSRLLSDRFSAERPKGSFSTLEIQRTEQGDSAMYLCASSLAGANVLTFGAGSRLTVL.